One and the same sample provided the 31 T cell receptor beta chains below, sequenced in a study of cytomegalovirus exposure and HLA in healthy donors. Sequencing was performed with immunoSEQ multiplex PCR; in TCRdb, only in-frame clones are kept and a portion is missing. The data contain about 78,000 clones, 90% to 96% of them singletons. The specimen sequenced was PBMCs. All receptors come from a young man in good health and CMV-seropositive.

The chain employs TRBV25-1 and TRBJ2-5; D call uncertain. The CDR3 totals 13 residues. CDR1 MGHDK and CDR2 SYGVNS come from the germline V gene. Trimming stripped 3 bases from V and 4 bases from J, with 9 bases between. CDR3 sequence reads: CASSDPRGETQYF. The DNA of the CDR3 is TGTGCCAGCAGTGACCCCAGAGGAGAGACCCAGTACTTC. The full variable domain, its missing parts supplied by reference TRBV25-1 and TRBJ2-5, is EADIYQTPRYLVIGTGKKITLECSQTMGHDKMYWYQQDPGMELHLIHYSYGVNSTEKGDLSSESTVSRIRTEHFPLTLESARPSHTSQYLCASSDPRGETQYFGPGTRLLVL.

This chain connects TRBV6-5 to TRBJ2-5, with D perhaps matching TRBD2 (5 bases). This CDR3 is 14 amino acids long. The V end was cut by 6 bases, the J end by 9 bases, with 20 bases between. Germline loops: CDR1 MNHEY, CDR2 SVGAGI. The CDR3 loop reads CASSGSSPPEAQYF. CDR3 sequence (DNA): TGTGCCAGCAGCGGCTCTAGCCCCCCGGAGGCCCAGTACTTC.

This chain uses TRBV5-1 with TRBJ1-2; D gene uncertain. This CDR3 has 13 amino acids. Germline assignment: CDR1 SGHRS and CDR2 YFSETQ. The ends were cut back, 4 bases at V and 1 base at J, with 8 bases in the middle. As DNA, the CDR3 is TGCGCCAGCAGCCTTAATTATAACTATGGCTACACCTTC. Its protein is CASSLNYNYGYTF.

V and J are TRBV6-5 and TRBJ1-1, with TRBD1 as a possible D gene (5 bases). Germline V CDR1 and CDR2: MNHEY, SVGAGI. V was cut by 6 bases and J by 6 bases, with 11 bases left in between. CDR3 length: 12 residues. Here the CDR3 reads CASRAGYAEAFF. The DNA of the CDR3 is TGTGCCAGCAGGGCAGGGTACGCTGAAGCTTTCTTT.

CDR3 coding DNA: TGTGCTAGTGGACAGGGGGAAGTGGACTATGGCTACACCTTC. This encodes CASGQGEVDYGYTF. This sequence joins TRBV12-5 and TRBJ1-2, with TRBD1 matching 8 bases. The V and J ends lost 6 bases and 3 bases, in that order; junction bases with no gene match: 6. The CDR3 is 14 amino acids. Germline V gene sequence: CDR1 LGHNT, CDR2 FRNRAP. Looking up the rest from reference TRBV12-5 and TRBJ1-2 gives the full variable domain: DARVTQTPRHKVTEMGQEVTMRCQPILGHNTVFWYRQTMMQGLELLAYFRNRAPLDDSGMPKDRFSAEMPDATLATLKIQPSEPRDSAVYFCASGQGEVDYGYTFGSGTRLTVV.

About this clone itself: A junction end diverges from the germline sequence, so it may reflect a read error. The chain combines TRBV7-7 with TRBJ2-3; D is perhaps TRBD2 (5 bases). The CDR3 is made up of 12 amino acids. Germline CDR1 is SSHAT and CDR2 is FNYEAQ (reference sequence). The CDR3 region has the DNA TGTGCTAGCAGCCTCGGGGTGGATACGCAGTATTTT. Amino acids: CASSLGVDTQYF.

V gene TRBV18 combines with J gene TRBJ2-5; TRBD2 aligns across 8 bases. Trimming removed 1 base from V and 5 bases from J; junction bases left unmatched: 3. The CDR3 loop spans 14 amino acids. The germline gives CDR1 KGHSH, CDR2 LQKENI. CDR3 DNA sequence: TGTGCCAGCTCACCACGCGGGGGGATGGAGACCCAGTACTTC. This translates into CASSPRGGMETQYF.

V usage is TRBV9 and J usage is TRBJ1-2; D unclear. V shed 3 bases and J shed 3 bases, with 15 bases lying between them. The CDR3 length is 15 residues. Germline assignment: CDR1 SGDLS and CDR2 YYNGEE. CDR3 DNA sequence: TGTGCCAGCAGCGAAGCGGCAGAGTATTACTATGGCTACACCTTC. It encodes CASSEAAEYYYGYTF.

The gene calls are TRBV18 and TRBJ2-1; a weak D match, TRBD2 (6 bases). Trimming cost V 1 base and J 4 bases, with 14 bases left between them. Germline CDR1 is KGHSH and CDR2 is LQKENI. The CDR3 contains 16 residues. CDR3 sequence: CASSPRSSGPYNEQFF. CDR3 bases: TGTGCCAGCTCACCACGGTCGAGCGGGCCTTACAATGAGCAGTTCTTC.

This clone was detected only once. The chain is built from TRBV10-1 and TRBJ2-2; 7 bases match TRBD1. CDR1 is WNHNN, CDR2 SYGVQD, per germline (reference sequence). V was clipped by 3 bases and J by 3 bases; unmatched bases: 1. CDR3 length: 14 residues. CDR3 in amino acids: CASSEGTDTGELFF. As DNA, the CDR3 is TGCGCCAGCAGTGAAGGGACAGACACCGGGGAGCTGTTTTTT.

The genes are TRBV7-3 and TRBJ2-1; TRBD2 matches at 13 bases. The germline V gene encodes CDR1 SGHTA and CDR2 FQGTGA. V was clipped by 5 bases and J by 8 bases; unmatched bases: 15. The CDR3 has 18 residues. The CDR3 DNA reads TGTGCCAGCAGCCAACGGACTAGCGGGAGTCTTCACTGGGATGAGCAGTTCTTC. Its protein is CASSQRTSGSLHWDEQFF.

The V gene is TRBV29-1, the J gene TRBJ2-7; 8 nucleotides align to TRBD2. The ends lost 6 bases at V and 0 bases at J; junction bases unmatched: 7. Per germline, CDR1 SQVTM and CDR2 ANQGSEA. This CDR3 comprises 14 residues. The CDR3 region is CSVRVAGRSYEQYF. CDR3 nucleotides: TGCAGCGTGAGGGTAGCGGGGCGCTCCTACGAGCAGTACTTC.

The chain links TRBV6-5 to TRBJ2-7, with 8 bases fitting TRBD1. V was pared by 5 bases and J by 0 bases, with 3 bases of the junction left unmatched. This CDR3 has 14 residues. In germline, CDR1 is MNHEY, CDR2 SVGAGI. As DNA, the CDR3 is TGTGCCAGCAGTCACAGGGGGGACTCCTACGAGCAGTACTTC. Protein product: CASSHRGDSYEQYF.

The chain combines TRBV7-9 with TRBJ2-7; 12 nucleotides line up with TRBD2. The CDR3 runs 15 residues. Germline V CDR1 and CDR2: SEHNR, FQNEAQ (reference sequence). V shed 10 bases, J shed 3 bases, and the junction held 10 bases outside the gene matches. The CDR3 bases are TGTGCCACCCTGACACTAGCGGGAGGAGACTACGAGCAGTACTTC. It yields the protein CATLTLAGGDYEQYF.

This chain uses TRBV14 with TRBJ2-2; a possible D gene is TRBD2 (6 bases). From germline, CDR1 is SGHDN and CDR2 FVKESK. V lost 3 bases to trimming and J lost 1 base, with 12 bases between them. This CDR3 region has 16 residues. The CDR3 loop is CASSHQDGGNTGELFF. The CDR3 DNA follows: TGTGCCAGCAGCCATCAGGACGGGGGGAACACCGGGGAGCTGTTTTTT. Full variable domain (rest looked up from reference TRBV14 and TRBJ2-2): EAGVTQFPSHSVIEKGQTVTLRCDPISGHDNLYWYRRVMGKEIKFLLHFVKESKQDESGMPNNRFLAERTGGTYSTLKVQPAELEDSGVYFCASSHQDGGNTGELFFGEGSRLTVL.

This clone was counted a single time. The chain employs TRBV28 and TRBJ1-2, with 10 bases fitting TRBD1. Germline V gene data show CDR1 as MDHEN and CDR2 as SYDVKM. CDR3 size: 14 residues. V was clipped by 3 bases and J by 4 bases; unmatched bases: 2. CDR3 nucleotides: TGTGCCAGCAGTTTGGGACAGGGGACCTATGGCTACACCTTC. Protein product: CASSLGQGTYGYTF.

This chain joins TRBV6-5 and TRBJ1-2; TRBD1 matches 12 bases. This CDR3 is built from 14 residues. Germline-derived CDR1 and CDR2 are MNHEY and SVGAGI. V shed 6 bases, J shed 4 bases, and the junction held 3 bases outside the gene matches. The CDR3: CASRGQGAGYGYTF. CDR3 sequence (DNA): TGTGCCAGCAGGGGACAGGGGGCGGGCTATGGCTACACCTTC.

The J gene is TRBJ2-2, the V gene TRBV27; a possible D gene is TRBD1 (5 bases). CDR1 and CDR2 (germline): MNHEY, SMNVEV (reference sequence). The V end was cut by 5 bases, the J end by 7 bases, with 11 bases between. CDR3 length: 13 amino acids. CDR3 sequence reads: CASSGAVGGELFF. In DNA, the CDR3 is TGTGCCAGCAGTGGGGCCGTTGGCGGGGAGCTGTTTTTT.

The rearrangement uses TRBV29-1 and TRBJ1-1, with a possible D match to TRBD1 (6 bases). The CDR3 consists of 13 residues. The germline V gene encodes CDR1 SQVTM and CDR2 ANQGSEA. V was clipped by 6 bases and J by 5 bases, with 16 bases between them. The CDR3 region is CSVRGGCPTEAFF. The CDR3, as DNA: TGCAGCGTGAGGGGGGGGTGTCCAACTGAAGCTTTCTTT.

The gene calls are TRBV6-4 and TRBJ2-5; 9 positions match TRBD1. The V and J ends lost 0 bases and 4 bases, in that order; junction bases with no gene match: 3. Germline assignment: CDR1 MRHNA and CDR2 SNTAGT. This CDR3 contains 15 residues. CDR3 sequence reads: CASSDSTGGAETQYF. The DNA for the CDR3 is TGTGCCAGCAGTGACTCGACAGGGGGAGCAGAGACCCAGTACTTC.

V gene TRBV10-2 combines with J gene TRBJ2-1; no definite D call. V lost 4 bases to trimming and J lost 3 bases, with 7 bases between them. The CDR3 has 13 residues. Germline assignment: CDR1 WSHSY and CDR2 SAAADI. The chain's CDR3 is CASSVGFYNEQFF. In nucleotides, the CDR3 is TGCGCCAGCAGTGTCGGGTTCTACAATGAGCAGTTCTTC.

The chain employs TRBV7-2 and TRBJ1-2; D is possibly TRBD1 (6 bases). The V gene's germline CDR1 is SGHTA and CDR2 FQGNSA. The CDR3 spans 15 residues. Trimming pared 1 base from V and 4 bases from J, leaving 13 bases between. The CDR3 region has the DNA TGTGCCAGCAGCTTAGTCCGGGGGGCTGGCTATGGCTACACCTTC. This encodes CASSLVRGAGYGYTF. The full variable domain, its missing parts supplied by reference TRBV7-2 and TRBJ1-2, is GAGVSQSPSNKVTEKGKDVELRCDPISGHTALYWYRQSLGQGLEFLIYFQGNSAPDKSGLPSDRFSAERTGGSVSTLTIQRTQQEDSAVYLCASSLVRGAGYGYTFGSGTRLTVV.

This chain connects TRBV5-6 to TRBJ2-5; D might be TRBD1 (5 bases). The CDR3 is made up of 13 amino acids. The V and J ends lost 0 bases and 5 bases respectively, with 8 bases between them. Germline loops: CDR1 SGHDT, CDR2 YYEEEE. This CDR3 reads CASSLANRETQYF. In DNA, the CDR3 is TGTGCCAGCAGCTTGGCCAACAGGGAGACCCAGTACTTC.

The chain employs TRBV9 and TRBJ2-7; 14 bases map to TRBD2. V dropped 4 bases and J dropped 0; count of bases not matched to a gene: 3. Germline CDR1 SGDLS, CDR2 YYNGEE. CDR3 length equals 16 residues. CDR3: CASSPGTSGSSYEQYF. Here the CDR3 DNA reads TGTGCCAGCAGCCCGGGGACTAGCGGGAGCTCCTACGAGCAGTACTTC.

This chain uses TRBV7-6 with TRBJ2-7; D ambiguous. The CDR3 extends over 15 amino acids. From germline, CDR1 is SGHVS and CDR2 FNYEAQ. Trimming shortened V by 2 bases and J by 0 bases, and 11 bases separated the two germline ends. CDR3 nucleotide sequence: TGTGCCAGCAGCTTATTCCTCTCGAGCTCCTACGAGCAGTACTTC. This sequence encodes CASSLFLSSSYEQYF.

The J gene is TRBJ1-1, the V gene TRBV30; tentative D call: TRBD1 (5 bases). The CDR3 runs 14 residues. Trimming left V 2 bases short and J 4 bases short, with 14 bases between. Looked up from germline, CDR1 is GTSNPN and CDR2 is SVGIG (reference sequence). The DNA of the CDR3 is TGTGCCTGGAGTTACCGGGGGGGGAGCACTGAAGCTTTCTTT. This gives the protein CAWSYRGGSTEAFF.

This rearrangement joins TRBV7-9 to TRBJ2-5; 7 bases fit TRBD2. Germline V gene sequence: CDR1 SEHNR, CDR2 FQNEAQ (reference sequence). V lost 3 bases, J lost 5 bases, and 9 bases stayed unmatched. The CDR3 contains 15 residues. The CDR3 reads CASSFVGEGLETQYF. CDR3 DNA sequence: TGTGCCAGCAGCTTTGTAGGGGAGGGTCTGGAGACCCAGTACTTC.

V usage is TRBV30 and J usage is TRBJ2-7, with TRBD2 identical over 13 bases. The V gene's germline CDR1 is GTSNPN and CDR2 SVGIG (reference sequence). The CDR3 is 16 residues long. The trim removed 3 bases at V and 7 bases at J, leaving 12 bases unmatched. Written as DNA, the CDR3 is TGTGCCTGGAGGACGCCTAGGACTAGCGGGAGTCTAGAGCAGTACTTC. Amino acid sequence: CAWRTPRTSGSLEQYF.

The chain uses TRBV14 and TRBJ2-4, with 8 bases lining up with TRBD2. CDR1 SGHDN and CDR2 FVKESK come from the germline V gene. V was pared by 1 base and J by 9 bases, with 17 bases of the junction left unmatched. CDR3 length equals 18 residues. CDR3 sequence: CASSQGGLRGRLPVIQYF. As DNA, the CDR3 is TGTGCCAGCAGCCAAGGGGGGCTCCGCGGGAGGCTCCCGGTCATTCAGTACTTC.

This chain uses TRBV29-1 with TRBJ2-1, with a weak D call TRBD1 (5 bases). Germline CDR1 SQVTM, CDR2 ANQGSEA. The CDR3 contains 12 residues. V lost 4 bases and J 3 bases, leaving 7 bases between the germline ends. The CDR3 region is CSVVDSYNEQFF. CDR3 nucleotide sequence: TGCAGCGTTGTTGACAGCTACAATGAGCAGTTCTTC.

The J gene is TRBJ1-2, the V gene TRBV30; no reliable D call. In germline, CDR1 is GTSNPN, CDR2 SVGIG (reference sequence). The V and J ends lost 4 bases and 8 bases respectively, with 17 bases between them. CDR3 length: 13 residues. CDR3 protein: CAWNLLGSEGYTF. The CDR3, as DNA: TGTGCCTGGAACCTTTTAGGGAGCGAAGGCTACACCTTC.